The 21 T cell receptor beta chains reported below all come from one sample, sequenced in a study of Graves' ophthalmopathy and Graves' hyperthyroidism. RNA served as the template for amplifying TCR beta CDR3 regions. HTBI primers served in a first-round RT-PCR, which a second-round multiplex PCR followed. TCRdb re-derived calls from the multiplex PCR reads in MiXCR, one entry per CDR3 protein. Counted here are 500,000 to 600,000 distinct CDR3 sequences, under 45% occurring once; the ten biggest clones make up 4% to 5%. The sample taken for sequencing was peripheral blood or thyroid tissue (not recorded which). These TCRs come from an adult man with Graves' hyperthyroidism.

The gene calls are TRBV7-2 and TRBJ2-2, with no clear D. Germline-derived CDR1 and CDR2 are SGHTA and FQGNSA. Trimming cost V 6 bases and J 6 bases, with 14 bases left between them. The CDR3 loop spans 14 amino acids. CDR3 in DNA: TGTGCCAGCAGAACTACGGGCAATCCCGGGGAGCTGTTTTTT. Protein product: CASRTTGNPGELFF.

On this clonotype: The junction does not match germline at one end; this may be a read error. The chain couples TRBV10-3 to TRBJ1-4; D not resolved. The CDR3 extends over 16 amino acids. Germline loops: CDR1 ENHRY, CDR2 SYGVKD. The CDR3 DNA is TGTGCCAGCAGCAATGGACTGGTTGCAACTAATGAAAAACTGTCTTTT. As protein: CASSNGLVATNEKLSF.

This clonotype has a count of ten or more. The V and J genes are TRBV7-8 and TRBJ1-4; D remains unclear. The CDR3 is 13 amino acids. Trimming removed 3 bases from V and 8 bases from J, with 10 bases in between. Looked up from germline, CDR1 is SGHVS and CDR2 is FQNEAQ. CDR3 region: CASSFEIGEKLFF. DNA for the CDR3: TGTGCCAGCAGCTTTGAAATCGGAGAAAAACTGTTTTTT.

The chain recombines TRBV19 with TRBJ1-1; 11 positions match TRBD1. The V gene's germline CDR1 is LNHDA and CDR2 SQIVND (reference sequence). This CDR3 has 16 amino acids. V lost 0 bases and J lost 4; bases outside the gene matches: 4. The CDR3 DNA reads TGTGCCAGTAGTATAGAGGACAGGGGGCGCGGCACTGAAGCTTTCTTT. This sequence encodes CASSIEDRGRGTEAFF.

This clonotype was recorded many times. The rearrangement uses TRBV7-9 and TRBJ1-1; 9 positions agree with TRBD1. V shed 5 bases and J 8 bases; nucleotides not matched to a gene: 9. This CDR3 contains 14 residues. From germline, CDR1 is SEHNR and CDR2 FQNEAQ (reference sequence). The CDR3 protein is CASSRSDRGGEAFF. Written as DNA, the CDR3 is TGTGCCAGCAGCCGATCGGACAGGGGAGGCGAAGCTTTCTTT.

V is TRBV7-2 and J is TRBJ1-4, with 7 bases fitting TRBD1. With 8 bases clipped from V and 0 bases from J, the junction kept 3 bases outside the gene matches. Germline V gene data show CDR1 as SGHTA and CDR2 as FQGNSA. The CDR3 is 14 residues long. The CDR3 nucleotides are TGTGCCAGCGCCGGGACAGCAACTAATGAAAAACTGTTTTTT. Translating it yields CASAGTATNEKLFF.

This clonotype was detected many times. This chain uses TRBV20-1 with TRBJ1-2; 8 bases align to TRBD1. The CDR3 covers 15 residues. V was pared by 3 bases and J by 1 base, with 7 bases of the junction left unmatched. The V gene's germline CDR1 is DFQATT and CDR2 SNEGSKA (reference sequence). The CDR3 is CSARRQGAVNYGYTF. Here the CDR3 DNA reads TGCAGTGCTAGGCGTCAGGGGGCCGTTAACTATGGCTACACCTTC.

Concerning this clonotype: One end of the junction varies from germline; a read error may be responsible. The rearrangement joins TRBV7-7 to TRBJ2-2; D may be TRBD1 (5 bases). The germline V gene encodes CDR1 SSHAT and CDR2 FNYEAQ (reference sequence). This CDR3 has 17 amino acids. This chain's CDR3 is CASSTLWGGTNTGELFF. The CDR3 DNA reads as TGTGCTAGCAGCACCTTATGGGGCGGTACGAACACCGGGGAGCTGTTTTTT.

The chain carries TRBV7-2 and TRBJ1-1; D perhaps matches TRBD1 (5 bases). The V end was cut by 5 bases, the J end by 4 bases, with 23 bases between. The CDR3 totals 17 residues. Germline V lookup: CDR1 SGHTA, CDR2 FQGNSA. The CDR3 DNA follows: TGTGCCAGCAGCCTGTATTCTAGAGGGGCGGGGGGCACTGAAGCTTTCTTT. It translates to CASSLYSRGAGGTEAFF.

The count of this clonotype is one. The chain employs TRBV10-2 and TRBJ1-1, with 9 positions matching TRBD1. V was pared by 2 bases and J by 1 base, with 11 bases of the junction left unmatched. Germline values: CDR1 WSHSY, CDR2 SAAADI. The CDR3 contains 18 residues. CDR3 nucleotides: TGCGCCAGCAGTGAGCAAAACGCCGGGACAGGGAGGAACACTGAAGCTTTCTTT. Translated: CASSEQNAGTGRNTEAFF.

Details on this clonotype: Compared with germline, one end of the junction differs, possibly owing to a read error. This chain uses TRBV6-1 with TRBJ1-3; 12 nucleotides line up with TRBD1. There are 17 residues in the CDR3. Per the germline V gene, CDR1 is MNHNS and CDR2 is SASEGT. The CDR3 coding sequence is TGTGCCGGGGGATCGGGACAGGGGGCGCAAGGTGGAGACACCATATATTTT. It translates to CAGGSGQGAQGGDTIYF.

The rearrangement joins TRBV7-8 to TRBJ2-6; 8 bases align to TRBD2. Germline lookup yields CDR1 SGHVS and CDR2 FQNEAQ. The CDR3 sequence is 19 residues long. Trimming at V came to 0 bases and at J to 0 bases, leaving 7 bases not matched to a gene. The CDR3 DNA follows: TGTGCCAGCAGCTTAGCGGGGTTAGCGGGGACCTCTGGGGCCAACGTCCTGACTTTC. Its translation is CASSLAGLAGTSGANVLTF.

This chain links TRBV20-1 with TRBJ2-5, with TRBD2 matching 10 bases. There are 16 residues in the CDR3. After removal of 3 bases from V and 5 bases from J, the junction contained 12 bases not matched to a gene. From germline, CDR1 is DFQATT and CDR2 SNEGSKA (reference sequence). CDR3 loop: CSARDFSGRERETQYF. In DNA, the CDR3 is TGCAGTGCTAGGGATTTCAGCGGGAGGGAACGGGAGACCCAGTACTTC.

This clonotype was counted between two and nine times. The CDR3 reads CASSQGFRGLGQPQHF. The CDR3 DNA sequence: TGTGCCAGCAGCCAGGGGTTCAGGGGGCTTGGTCAGCCCCAGCATTTT. V usage is TRBV5-5 and J usage is TRBJ1-5; 8 nucleotides align to TRBD1. CDR1 and CDR2 from the germline V gene are SGHKS and YYEKEE (reference sequence). The J segment lost 6 bases and the V segment lost 4 bases, leaving 12 bases of the junction unmatched. The length of the CDR3 is 16 residues.

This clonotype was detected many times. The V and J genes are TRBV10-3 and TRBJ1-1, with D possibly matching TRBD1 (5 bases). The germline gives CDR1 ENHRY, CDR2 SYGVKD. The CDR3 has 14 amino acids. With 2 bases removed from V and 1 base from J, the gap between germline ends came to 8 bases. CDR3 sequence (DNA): TGTGCCATCAGTGAGAGGGGAGGGAACACTGAAGCTTTCTTT. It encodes CAISERGGNTEAFF.

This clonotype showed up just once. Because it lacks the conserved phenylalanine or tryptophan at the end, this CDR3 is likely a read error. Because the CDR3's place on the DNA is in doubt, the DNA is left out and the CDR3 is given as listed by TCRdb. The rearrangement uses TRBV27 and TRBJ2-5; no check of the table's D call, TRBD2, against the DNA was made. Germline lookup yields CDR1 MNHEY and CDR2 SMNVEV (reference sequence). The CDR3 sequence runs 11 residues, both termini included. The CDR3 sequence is CASSLESGSYY.

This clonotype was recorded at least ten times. The DNA for the CDR3 is TGTGCCAGCAGCCGAGCGGGAGGAAATTTGTACGAGCAGTACTTC. It encodes CASSRAGGNLYEQYF. The chain is built from TRBV7-2 and TRBJ2-7, with 9 bases lining up with TRBD2. The V and J ends lost 5 bases and 4 bases, in that order; junction bases with no gene match: 9. This CDR3 is 15 amino acids long. Germline-derived CDR1 and CDR2 are SGHTA and FQGNSA.

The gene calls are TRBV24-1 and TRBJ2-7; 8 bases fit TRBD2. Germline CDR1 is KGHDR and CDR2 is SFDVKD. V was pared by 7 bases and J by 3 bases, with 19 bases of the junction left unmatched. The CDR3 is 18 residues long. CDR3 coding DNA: TGTGCCACCAGCGACCGCACGGCAGCGGGGGTTTCCATCTACGAGCAGTACTTC. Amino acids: CATSDRTAAGVSIYEQYF.

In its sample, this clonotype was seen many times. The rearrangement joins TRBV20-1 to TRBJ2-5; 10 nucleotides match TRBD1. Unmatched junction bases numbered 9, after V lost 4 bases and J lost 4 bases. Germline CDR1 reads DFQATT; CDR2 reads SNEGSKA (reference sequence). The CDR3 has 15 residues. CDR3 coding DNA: TGCAGTGCTACTGACAGGGGGCAGGTTCTAGAGACCCAGTACTTC. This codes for CSATDRGQVLETQYF.

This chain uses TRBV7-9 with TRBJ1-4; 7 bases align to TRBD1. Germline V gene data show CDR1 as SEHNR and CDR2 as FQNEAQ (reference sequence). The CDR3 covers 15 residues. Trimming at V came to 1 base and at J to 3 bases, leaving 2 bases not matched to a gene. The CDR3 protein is CASSLEGAANEKLFF. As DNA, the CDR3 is TGTGCCAGCAGCTTAGAGGGGGCTGCTAATGAAAAACTGTTTTTT.

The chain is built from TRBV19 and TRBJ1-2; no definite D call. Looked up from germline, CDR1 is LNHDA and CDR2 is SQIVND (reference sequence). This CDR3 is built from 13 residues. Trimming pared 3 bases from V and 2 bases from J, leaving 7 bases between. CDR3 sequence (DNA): TGTGCCAGTAGTATTCTTGGGAACTATGGCTACACCTTC. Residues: CASSILGNYGYTF.